This T cell receptor beta chain came from a study of T cells in Graves' hyperthyroidism and ophthalmopathy. Per the germline V gene, CDR1 is SNHLY and CDR2 is FYNNEI. The CDR3 contains 11 residues. V shed 8 bases and J shed 3 bases, with 6 bases lying between them. A few counts support this clonotype. Its antigen remains unidentified. TCR beta CDR3 regions were amplified from RNA transcripts. During a first-round RT-PCR of the TCR CDR3, the HTBI primer set was used. Each CDR3 protein gets one entry after TCRdb re-called the multiplex PCR reads with MiXCR. The sample gives over 450,000 distinct CDR3 sequences, 15% to 20% of which show up once; approximately 15% is in the top ten. Study-level findings and limits: In validation, the model predicted ophthalmopathy. These predictions came a median about 6.8 months before onset.

V usage is TRBV2 and J usage is TRBJ2-3; D call uncertain. Sequenced: blood. This receptor was identified in a woman younger than 30 with Graves' ophthalmopathy. The DNA for the CDR3 is TGTGCCAGCCAGAAAACAGATACGCAGTATTTT. Its protein product is CASQKTDTQYF.